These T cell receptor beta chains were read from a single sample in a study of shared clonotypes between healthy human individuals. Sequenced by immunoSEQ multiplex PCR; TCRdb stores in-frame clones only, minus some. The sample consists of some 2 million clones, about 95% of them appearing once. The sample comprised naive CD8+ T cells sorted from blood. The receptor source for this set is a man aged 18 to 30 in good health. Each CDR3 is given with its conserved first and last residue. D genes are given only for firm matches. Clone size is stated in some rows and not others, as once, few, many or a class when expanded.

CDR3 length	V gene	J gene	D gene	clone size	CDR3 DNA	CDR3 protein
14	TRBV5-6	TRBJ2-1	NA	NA	TGTGCCAGCCGTTTCCGGGGCGGCTACAATGAGCAGTTCTTC	CASRFRGGYNEQFF
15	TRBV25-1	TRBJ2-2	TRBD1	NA	TGTGCCAGCAGTGCAAAGGGGGCGTGGACCGGGGAGCTGTTTTTT	CASSAKGAWTGELFF
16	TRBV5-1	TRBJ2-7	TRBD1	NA	TGCGCCAGCAGCCTAGGACAGGGATTAAGCTCCTACGAGCAGTACTTC	CASSLGQGLSSYEQYF
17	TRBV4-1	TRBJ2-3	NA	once	TGCGCCAGCAGCCAGATTGGCCTCGGGGTCAGCACAGATACGCAGTATTTT	CASSQIGLGVSTDTQYF
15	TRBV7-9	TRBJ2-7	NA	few	TGTGCCAGCAGCTTAGGTCTAGCCCCCTCCTACGAGCAGTACTTC	CASSLGLAPSYEQYF
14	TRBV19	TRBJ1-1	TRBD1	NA	TGTGCCAGTAGTCTCGGACAGGGAACAACTGAAGCTTTCTTT	CASSLGQGTTEAFF
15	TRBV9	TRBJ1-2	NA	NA	TGTGCCAGCAGCGTATCCGCGGCGGTCGGCTATGGCTACACCTTC	CASSVSAAVGYGYTF
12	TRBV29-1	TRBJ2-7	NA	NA	TGCAGCGTTGCAGGGTGGGCAGACGAGCAGTACTTC	CSVAGWADEQYF
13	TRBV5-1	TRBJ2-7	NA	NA	TGCGCCAGCAGCTTGGATTGGGGGGACGAGCAGTACTTC	CASSLDWGDEQYF
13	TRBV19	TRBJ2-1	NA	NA	TGTGCCAGTAGTCAGGGCTCCTACAATGAGCAGTTCTTC	CASSQGSYNEQFF
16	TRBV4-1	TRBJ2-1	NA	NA	TGCGCCAGCAGCCAAGATTCGACGGGGGATAGTAATGAGCAGTTCTTC	CASSQDSTGDSNEQFF
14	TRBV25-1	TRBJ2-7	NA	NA	TGTGCCAGCAGTGAAACTCACTCCTCCTACGAGCAGTACTTC	CASSETHSSYEQYF
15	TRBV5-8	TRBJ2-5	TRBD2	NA	TGTGCCAGCAGTACTCCGGGACTAGGGGAAGAGACCCAGTACTTC	CASSTPGLGEETQYF
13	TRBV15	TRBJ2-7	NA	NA	TGTGCCACCAGCGGTTGGGACCAGCGGGAGCAGTACTTC	CATSGWDQREQYF
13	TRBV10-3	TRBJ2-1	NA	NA	TGTGCCATCAGTGAGTCGCCCCTGGAACCACAGTTCTTC	CAISESPLEPQFF
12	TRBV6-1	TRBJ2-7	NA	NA	TGTGCCAGCATTCAGACAGGTGGCGAGCAGTACTTC	CASIQTGGEQYF
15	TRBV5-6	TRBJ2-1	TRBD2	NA	TGTGCCAGCAGCTTGGCCAGCGGGGTCTACAATGAGCAGTTCTTC	CASSLASGVYNEQFF
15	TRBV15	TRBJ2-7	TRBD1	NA	TGTGCCACCACACATGACCGGGGACAGGGGCGTGAGCAGTACTTC	CATTHDRGQGREQYF
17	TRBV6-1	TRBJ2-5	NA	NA	TGTGCCAGCAGTGCCCCAAATTACCCCGGTAGGGAGGAGACCCAGTACTTC	CASSAPNYPGREETQYF
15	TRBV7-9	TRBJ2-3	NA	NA	TGTGCCAGCAGCCCCAGCGTCGCCAGCACAGATACGCAGTATTTT	CASSPSVASTDTQYF
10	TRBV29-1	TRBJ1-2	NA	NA	TGCAGCGTGATCGGTAGGGGCTACACCTTC	CSVIGRGYTF
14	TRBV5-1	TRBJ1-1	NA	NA	TGCGCCAGCAGCTTTACAGGCCTGAACACTGAAGCTTTCTTT	CASSFTGLNTEAFF
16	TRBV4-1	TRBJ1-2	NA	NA	TGCGCCAGCAGCCAGGACTTCGGGGGTTGGGGCTATGGCTACACCTTC	CASSQDFGGWGYGYTF
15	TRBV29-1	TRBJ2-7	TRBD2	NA	TGCAGCGTTGAAGTCCATAGCGGGGGGGACTACGAGCAGTACTTC	CSVEVHSGGDYEQYF
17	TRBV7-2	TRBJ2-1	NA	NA	TGTGCCAGCAGCTTCGATTCGGGCGGCCGAACCTACAATGAGCAGTTCTTC	CASSFDSGGRTYNEQFF
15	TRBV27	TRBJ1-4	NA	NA	TGTGCCAGCAGTTTATCCGGGTCGGGTAATGAAAAACTGTTTTTT	CASSLSGSGNEKLFF
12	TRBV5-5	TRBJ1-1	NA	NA	TGTGCCAGCAGCTTGGAGAGGTATGAAGCTTTCTTT	CASSLERYEAFF
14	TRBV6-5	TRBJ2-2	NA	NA	TGTGCCAGCAGCGCACTTTGGGGGACCGGGGAGCTGTTTTTT	CASSALWGTGELFF
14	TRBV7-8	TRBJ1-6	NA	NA	TGTGCCAGCAGCTTATGGGAGTATAATTCACCCCTCCACTTT	CASSLWEYNSPLHF
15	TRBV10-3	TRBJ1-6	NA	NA	TGTGCCATCAGTGAGTCGGCTGCTGGGGATTCACCCCTCCACTTT	CAISESAAGDSPLHF
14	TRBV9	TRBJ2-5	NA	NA	TGTGCCAGCAGTGCCCGGGGTGGGCAAGAGACCCAGTACTTC	CASSARGGQETQYF
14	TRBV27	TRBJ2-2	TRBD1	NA	TGTGCCAGCAGTTGGACAGGGGGGTCCGGGGAGCTGTTTTTT	CASSWTGGSGELFF
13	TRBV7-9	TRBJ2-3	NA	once	TGTGCCAGCAGCTTTCCTATCACAGATACGCAGTATTTT	CASSFPITDTQYF
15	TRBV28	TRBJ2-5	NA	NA	TGTGCCAGCAGTTTACTGTCGCCGTCTCAAGAGACCCAGTACTTC	CASSLLSPSQETQYF
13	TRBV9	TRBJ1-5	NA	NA	TGTGCCAGCAGCGCCACCCCCAATCAGCCCCAGCATTTT	CASSATPNQPQHF
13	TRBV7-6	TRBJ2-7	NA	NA	TGTGCCAGCAGACCCAGCGAGGGGTTCGAGCAGTACTTC	CASRPSEGFEQYF
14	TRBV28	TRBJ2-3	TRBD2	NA	TGTGCCAGCAGTTTTCCCGGGAGGGAAGATACGCAGTATTTT	CASSFPGREDTQYF
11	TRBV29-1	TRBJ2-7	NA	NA	TGCAGCGTTGAAGCTGACTACGAGCAGTACTTC	CSVEADYEQYF
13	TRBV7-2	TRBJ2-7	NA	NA	TGTGCCAGCAGCGCGGAATCCAGTTACGAGCAGTACTTC	CASSAESSYEQYF
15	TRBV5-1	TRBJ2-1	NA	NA	TGCGCCAGCAGCTTGAGGAACCCAGACTACAATGAGCAGTTCTTC	CASSLRNPDYNEQFF
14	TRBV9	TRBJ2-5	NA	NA	TGTGCCAGCAGCTCGGGGGGCGAACAAGAGACCCAGTACTTC	CASSSGGEQETQYF
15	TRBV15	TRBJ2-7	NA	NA	TGTGCCACCAGCAGAGAAGGGGAAGGATCCTACGAGCAGTACTTC	CATSREGEGSYEQYF
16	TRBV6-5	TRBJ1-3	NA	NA	TGTGCCAGCAGTTACTCGATCGGGTCCTCTGGAAACACCATATATTTT	CASSYSIGSSGNTIYF
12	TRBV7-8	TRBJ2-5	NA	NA	TGTGCCAGCAGTAGACTTGAAGAGACCCAGTACTTC	CASSRLEETQYF
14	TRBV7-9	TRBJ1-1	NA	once	TGTGCCTCCACTTCTCACGCTCTGATAACTGAAGCTTTCTTT	CASTSHALITEAFF
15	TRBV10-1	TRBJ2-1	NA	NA	TGCGCCAGCAGTGAGGGTCTAACGGCGGACATTGAGCAGTTCTTC	CASSEGLTADIEQFF
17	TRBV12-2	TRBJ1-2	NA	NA	TGTGCAAGTCGTCCGGGACAGGTGATCCCGGGGCTCTATGGCTACACCTTC	CASRPGQVIPGLYGYTF
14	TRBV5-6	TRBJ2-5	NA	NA	TGTGCCAGCAGCACTGTTGGGGGCTTAGAGACCCAGTACTTC	CASSTVGGLETQYF
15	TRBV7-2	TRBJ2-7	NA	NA	TGTGCCAGCAGCTTCTACATGGGTGGCTCCTACGAGCAGTACTTC	CASSFYMGGSYEQYF
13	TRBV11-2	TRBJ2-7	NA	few	TGTGCCAGCGGTTCCGGGAGCTCCTACGAGCAGTACTTC	CASGSGSSYEQYF
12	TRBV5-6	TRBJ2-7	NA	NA	TGTGCCAGCAGTTTCGAGGCCTACGAGCAGTACTTC	CASSFEAYEQYF
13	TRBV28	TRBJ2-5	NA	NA	TGTGCCAGCAGTTTCCGACTCGCATCCAACCAGTACTTC	CASSFRLASNQYF
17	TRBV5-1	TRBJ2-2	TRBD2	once	TGCGCCAGCAGCGAAACCCCTAGCGGGGGTGGCACCGGGGAGCTGTTTTTT	CASSETPSGGGTGELFF
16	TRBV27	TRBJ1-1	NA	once	TGTGCCAGCCAAATAACATGGGGAGCGATCCTCGCTGAAGCTTTCTTT	CASQITWGAILAEAFF
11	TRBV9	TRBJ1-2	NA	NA	TGTGCCAGCAGCGATGGCAATGGCTACACCTTC	CASSDGNGYTF